This T cell receptor (beta chain) came from a study of T-cell reconstitution after alpha-beta-depleted transplantation in children. This clonotype was seen ten or more times. A library of TCRbeta sequences, prepared with unique molecular identifiers, was generated. TCRdb called the PCR reads again in MiXCR, with one record for every CDR3 protein. The sample yields over 150,000 distinct CDR3 sequences, approximately 14% seen once. Trimming took 2 bases from V and 1 from J, leaving 8 bases between them. From germline, CDR1 is SEHNR and CDR2 FQNEAQ (reference sequence). The CDR3 is 14 amino acids. The starting material was PBMCs from the stem cell graft donor, obtained from the stem cell graft. This receptor was identified in a human donor who donated a stem cell graft to a child with acute lymphoblastic leukemia. V gene TRBV7-9 combines with J gene TRBJ2-5; D may match TRBD1 or TRBD2 (5 bases each). DNA of the CDR3: TGTGCCAGCAGCTTAACCGGGACCCAAGAGACCCAGTACTTC. It translates to CASSLTGTQETQYF.